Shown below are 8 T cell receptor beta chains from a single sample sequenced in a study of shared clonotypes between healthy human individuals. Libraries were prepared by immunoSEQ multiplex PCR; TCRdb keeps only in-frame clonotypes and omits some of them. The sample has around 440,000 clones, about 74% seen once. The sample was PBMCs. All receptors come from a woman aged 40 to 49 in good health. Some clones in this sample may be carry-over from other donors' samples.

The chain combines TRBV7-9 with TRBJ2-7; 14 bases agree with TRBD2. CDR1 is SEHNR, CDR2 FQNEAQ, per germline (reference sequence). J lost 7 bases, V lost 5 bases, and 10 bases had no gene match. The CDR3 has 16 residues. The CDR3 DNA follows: TGTGCCAGCAGCGAAGGGACTAGCGGGAGCCTGGGAGAGCAGTACTTC. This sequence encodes CASSEGTSGSLGEQYF.

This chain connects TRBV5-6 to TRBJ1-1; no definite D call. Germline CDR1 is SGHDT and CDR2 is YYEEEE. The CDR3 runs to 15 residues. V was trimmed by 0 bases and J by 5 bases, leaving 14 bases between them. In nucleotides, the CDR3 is TGTGCCAGCAGCTTGGGTGTTAGGGTACGGACTGAAGCTTTCTTT. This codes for CASSLGVRVRTEAFF.

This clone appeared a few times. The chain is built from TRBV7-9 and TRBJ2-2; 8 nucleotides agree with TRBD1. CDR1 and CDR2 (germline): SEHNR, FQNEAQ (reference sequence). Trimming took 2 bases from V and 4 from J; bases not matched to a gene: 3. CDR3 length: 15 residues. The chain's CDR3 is CASSLLDRVTGELFF. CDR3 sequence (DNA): TGTGCCAGCAGCTTACTGGACAGGGTCACCGGGGAGCTGTTTTTT. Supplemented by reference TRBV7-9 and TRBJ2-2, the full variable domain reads DTGVSQNPRHKITKRGQNVTFRCDPISEHNRLYWYRQTLGQGPEFLTYFQNEAQLEKSRLLSDRFSAERPKGSFSTLEIQRTEQGDSAMYLCASSLLDRVTGELFFGEGSRLTVL.

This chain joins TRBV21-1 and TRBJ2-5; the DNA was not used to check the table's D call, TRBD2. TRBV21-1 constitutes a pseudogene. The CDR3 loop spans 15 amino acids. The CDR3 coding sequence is TGTGCCAGCACGCCTACTAGCGGGAGTCAAGAGACCCAGTACTTC. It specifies CASTPTSGSQETQYF.

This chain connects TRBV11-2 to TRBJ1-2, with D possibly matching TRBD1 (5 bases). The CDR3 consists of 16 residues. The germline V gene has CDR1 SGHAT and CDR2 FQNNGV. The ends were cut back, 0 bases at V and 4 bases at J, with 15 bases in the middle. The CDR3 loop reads CASSLDPGTEAYGYTF. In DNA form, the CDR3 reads TGTGCCAGCAGCTTAGATCCGGGGACTGAAGCCTATGGCTACACCTTC. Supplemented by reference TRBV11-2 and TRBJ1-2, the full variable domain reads EAGVAQSPRYKIIEKRQSVAFWCNPISGHATLYWYQQILGQGPKLLIQFQNNGVVDDSQLPKDRFSAERLKGVDSTLKIQPAKLEDSAVYLCASSLDPGTEAYGYTFGSGTRLTVV.

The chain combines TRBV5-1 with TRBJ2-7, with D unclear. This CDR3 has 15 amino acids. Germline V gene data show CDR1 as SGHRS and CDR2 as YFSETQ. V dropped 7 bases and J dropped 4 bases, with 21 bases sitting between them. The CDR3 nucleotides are TGCGCCAGCTGCCCCACCATGGATTTCACGTACGAGCAGTACTTC. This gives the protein CASCPTMDFTYEQYF. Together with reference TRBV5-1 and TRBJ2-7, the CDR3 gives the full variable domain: KAGVTQTPRYLIKTRGQQVTLSCSPISGHRSVSWYQQTPGQGLQFLFEYFSETQRNKGNFPGRFSGRQFSNSRSEMNVSTLELGDSALYLCASCPTMDFTYEQYFGPGTRLTVT.

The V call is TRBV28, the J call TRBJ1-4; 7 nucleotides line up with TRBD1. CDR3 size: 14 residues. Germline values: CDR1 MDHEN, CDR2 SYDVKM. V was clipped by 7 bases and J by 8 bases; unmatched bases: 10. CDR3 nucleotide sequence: TGTGCCAGCACCCCGACAGGGCTGAGCGAAAAACTGTTTTTT. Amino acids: CASTPTGLSEKLFF.

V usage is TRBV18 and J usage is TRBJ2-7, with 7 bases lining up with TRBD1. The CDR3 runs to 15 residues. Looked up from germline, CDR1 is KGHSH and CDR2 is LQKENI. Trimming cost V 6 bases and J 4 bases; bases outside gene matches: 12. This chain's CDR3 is CASSRGGQIEYEQYF. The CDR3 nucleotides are TGTGCCAGCTCCCGTGGGGGACAGATCGAGTACGAGCAGTACTTC.